The 24 T cell receptor beta chains presented below share a single source sample, sequenced in a study of neoadjuvant anti-PD-1 for oral cavity cancer. Sequenced by immunoSEQ multiplex PCR; TCRdb stores in-frame clones only, minus some. This table has 30,000 to 40,000 clones, around nine tenths appearing once. The starting material was PBMCs, obtained before nivolumab (anti-PD-1) treatment. The receptors derive from a person between 40 and 85 years old with oral cavity squamous cell carcinoma.

V gene TRBV7-8 combines with J gene TRBJ1-1, with D unclear. The CDR3 totals 12 residues. Germline V gene data show CDR1 as SGHVS and CDR2 as FQNEAQ. V lost 5 bases and J 10 bases, leaving 14 bases between the germline ends. CDR3 residues: CASSNGWDRAFF. CDR3 bases: TGTGCCAGCAGCAACGGATGGGATAGAGCTTTCTTT. Full variable domain (remainder filled in from reference TRBV7-8 and TRBJ1-1): GAGVSQSPRYKVAKRGQDVALRCDPISGHVSLFWYQQALGQGPEFLTYFQNEAQLDKSGLPSDRFFAERPEGSVSTLKIQRTQQEDSAVYLCASSNGWDRAFFGQGTRLTVV.

The chain combines TRBV7-2 with TRBJ2-1; D is unresolved. Trimming shortened V by 4 bases and J by 4 bases, and 5 bases separated the two germline ends. CDR1 SGHTA and CDR2 FQGNSA come from the germline V gene. This CDR3 is built from 12 residues. The DNA for the CDR3 is TGTGCCAGCAGCTCAAGATACAATGAGCAGTTCTTC. This gives the protein CASSSRYNEQFF.

The J gene is TRBJ2-1, the V gene TRBV9; 8 bases are a match to TRBD1. Germline V gene lookup returns CDR1 SGDLS and CDR2 YYNGEE. CDR3 length equals 16 residues. The V segment lost 4 bases and the J segment 7 bases; nucleotides outside the gene matches: 13. In DNA form, the CDR3 reads TGTGCCAGCAGCTTCTCGACAGGGGCTGATGGAAATGAGCAGTTCTTC. The encoded protein is CASSFSTGADGNEQFF.

V is TRBV5-1 and J is TRBJ1-6; 8 bases fit TRBD1. CDR3 size: 15 residues. The J segment lost 8 bases and the V segment lost 6 bases, leaving 10 bases of the junction unmatched. Germline values: CDR1 SGHRS, CDR2 YFSETQ. The CDR3 region is CASTSSGQGDSPLHF. CDR3 nucleotide sequence: TGCGCCAGCACATCTAGTGGACAGGGCGATTCACCCCTCCACTTT. The full variable domain, in which reference TRBV5-1 and TRBJ1-6 provide the parts outside the CDR3, is KAGVTQTPRYLIKTRGQQVTLSCSPISGHRSVSWYQQTPGQGLQFLFEYFSETQRNKGNFPGRFSGRQFSNSRSEMNVSTLELGDSALYLCASTSSGQGDSPLHFGNGTRLTVT.

The chain joins TRBV6-4 to TRBJ2-1; 12 bases line up with TRBD2. V trimming: 0 bases; J trimming: 9 bases; junction bases outside the gene matches: 6. CDR3 length equals 16 residues. Germline V CDR1 and CDR2: MRHNA, SNTAGT. The CDR3 region has the DNA TGTGCCAGCAGTGACTCTACTAGCGGGGGGCGTAGTGAGCAGTTCTTC. This gives the protein CASSDSTSGGRSEQFF.

The rearrangement uses TRBV9 and TRBJ1-4; D is possibly TRBD1 (6 bases). V lost 0 bases and J 5 bases, leaving 17 bases between the germline ends. Germline CDR1 reads SGDLS; CDR2 reads YYNGEE. This CDR3 comprises 17 residues. Here the CDR3 DNA reads TGTGCCAGCAGCGTAGACGGTGGGGGCGATACGAATGAAAAACTGTTTTTT. Its translation is CASSVDGGGDTNEKLFF.

This clone was seen only a few times. This CDR3 is also generated by other DNA sequences in the sample. The chain combines TRBV7-9 with TRBJ1-2; D is unclear. V lost 1 base and J 3 bases, leaving 9 bases between the germline ends. The length of the CDR3 is 14 residues. Germline CDR1 SEHNR, CDR2 FQNEAQ (reference sequence). The CDR3 loop reads CASSLVVPDYGYTF. The CDR3 nucleotides read TGTGCCAGCAGCTTAGTCGTCCCCGACTATGGCTACACCTTC.

V and J are TRBV30 and TRBJ2-7; 8 positions agree with TRBD1. Trimming at V came to 4 bases and at J to 7 bases, leaving 6 bases not matched to a gene. The length of the CDR3 is 12 residues. Germline V gene data show CDR1 as GTSNPN and CDR2 as SVGIG (reference sequence). DNA of the CDR3: TGTGCCTGGAAGGAGACAGGGGTTGAGCAGTACTTC. Translated, it gives CAWKETGVEQYF. The full variable domain, completed using reference TRBV30 and TRBJ2-7, is SQTIHQWPATLVQPVGSPLSLECTVEGTSNPNLYWYRQAAGRGLQLLFYSVGIGQISSEVPQNLSASRPQDRQFILSSKKLLLSDSGFYLCAWKETGVEQYFGPGTRLTVT.

This clone was recorded once. The J gene is TRBJ2-5, the V gene TRBV21-1; whether TRBD2, the table's D call, matches the DNA was not checked. TRBV21-1 is given as a pseudogene. CDR3 size: 13 residues. CDR3: CASSKVRAETQYF. The CDR3, as DNA: TGTGCCAGCAGCAAAGTTAGAGCGGAGACCCAGTACTTC.

The chain couples TRBV9 to TRBJ2-5; TRBD2 matches 12 bases. CDR3 size: 16 residues. Germline CDR1 SGDLS, CDR2 YYNGEE. With 3 bases clipped from V and 4 bases from J, the junction kept 7 bases outside the gene matches. CDR3: CASSARLAGESETQYF. DNA of the CDR3: TGTGCCAGCAGCGCCCGACTAGCGGGGGAATCAGAGACCCAGTACTTC. The full variable domain, its missing parts supplied by reference TRBV9 and TRBJ2-5, is DSGVTQTPKHLITATGQRVTLRCSPRSGDLSVYWYQQSLDQGLQFLIQYYNGEERAKGNILERFSAQQFPDLHSELNLSSLELGDSALYFCASSARLAGESETQYFGPGTRLLVL.

The chain couples TRBV30 to TRBJ1-4, with a possible D match to TRBD1 (6 bases). The CDR3 length is 12 residues. CDR1 is GTSNPN, CDR2 SVGIG, per germline (reference sequence). Trimming stripped 7 bases from V and 6 bases from J, with 12 bases between. The CDR3 nucleotides read TGTGCCTTTCAGACAGGACATGAAAAACTGTTTTTT. It specifies CAFQTGHEKLFF.

V is TRBV7-2 and J is TRBJ2-3; the match to TRBD2 covers 11 bases. The CDR3 loop spans 17 amino acids. With V trimmed by 5 bases and J by 2 bases, 9 bases remained unmatched. CDR1 is SGHTA and CDR2 is FQGNSA in the germline V gene. In nucleotides, the CDR3 is TGTGCCAGCAGCACCCGGCTAGCGGGGGGCTACACAGATACGCAGTATTTT. This encodes CASSTRLAGGYTDTQYF.

The chain recombines TRBV6-5 with TRBJ2-5, with TRBD1 as a possible D gene (5 bases). V gave up 2 bases and J gave up 5 bases, with 12 bases separating them. Germline assignment: CDR1 MNHEY and CDR2 SVGAGI. This CDR3 is built from 14 residues. In DNA form, the CDR3 reads TGTGCCAGCAGTTACGGAGACAGTTGGGAGACCCAGTACTTC. This sequence encodes CASSYGDSWETQYF.

The chain carries TRBV7-2 and TRBJ2-3; 11 nucleotides line up with TRBD2. This CDR3 has 15 residues. Germline CDR1 reads SGHTA; CDR2 reads FQGNSA. V lost 5 bases, J lost 6 bases, and 7 bases stayed unmatched. Here the CDR3 DNA reads TGTGCCAGCAGCCTGACTAGCGGGGTGTCCGATACGCAGTATTTT. It is translated as CASSLTSGVSDTQYF. The full variable domain, its missing parts supplied by reference TRBV7-2 and TRBJ2-3, is GAGVSQSPSNKVTEKGKDVELRCDPISGHTALYWYRQSLGQGLEFLIYFQGNSAPDKSGLPSDRFSAERTGGSVSTLTIQRTQQEDSAVYLCASSLTSGVSDTQYFGPGTRLTVL.

This clone was counted a few times. The chain has TRBV25-1 and TRBJ2-7; the D is unclear. There are 11 residues in the CDR3. Looked up from germline, CDR1 is MGHDK and CDR2 is SYGVNS. Trimming cost V 6 bases and J 2 bases, with 5 bases left between them. CDR3 region: CASSITYEQYF. Written as DNA, the CDR3 is TGTGCCAGCAGCATTACCTACGAGCAGTACTTC.

This clone was seen more than once but under ten times. The chain combines TRBV5-6 with TRBJ1-4; D might be TRBD1 (5 bases). Trimming took 2 bases from V and 3 from J, leaving 11 bases between them. Germline CDR1 is SGHDT and CDR2 is YYEEEE. The CDR3 totals 15 residues. CDR3 DNA: TGTGCCAGCAGCTTTGCGGACACTTCTAATGAAAAACTGTTTTTT. Translating gives CASSFADTSNEKLFF.

The V call is TRBV25-1, the J call TRBJ1-1; maybe TRBD1 (6 bases). The CDR3 consists of 14 residues. The ends were cut back, 8 bases at V and 2 bases at J, with 15 bases in the middle. Germline V gene sequence: CDR1 MGHDK, CDR2 SYGVNS. The CDR3, as DNA: TGTGCCAGCGGGCGGATGGACAGAAACACTGAAGCTTTCTTT. Its protein product is CASGRMDRNTEAFF.

This sequence joins TRBV6-1 and TRBJ2-7, with TRBD1 identical over 7 bases. The CDR3 totals 15 residues. CDR1 and CDR2 (germline): MNHNS, SASEGT. The J segment lost 3 bases and the V segment lost 3 bases, leaving 8 bases of the junction unmatched. The CDR3 coding sequence is TGTGCCAGCAGTGACGCCGGGACAGTGGACTACGAGCAGTACTTC. It is translated as CASSDAGTVDYEQYF.

The chain's CDR3 is CASSRGQGGRNEKLFF. The CDR3 bases are TGTGCCAGCAGTCGGGGACAGGGAGGACGGAATGAAAAACTGTTTTTT. The J gene is TRBJ1-4, the V gene TRBV25-1; 9 nucleotides match TRBD1. V shed 5 bases and J 5 bases; nucleotides not matched to a gene: 9. This CDR3 region has 16 residues. Germline CDR1 and CDR2: MGHDK and SYGVNS.

The chain has TRBV10-3 and TRBJ1-3; tentatively, D is TRBD1 (6 bases). With 6 bases removed from V and 0 bases from J, the gap between germline ends came to 6 bases. Germline V lookup: CDR1 ENHRY, CDR2 SYGVKD. The CDR3 has 13 amino acids. The DNA of the CDR3 is TGTGCCATCAGGGACAGCTCTGGAAACACCATATATTTT. It codes for CAIRDSSGNTIYF.

CDR3 sequence reads: CASAGTGTYEQYF. In DNA, the CDR3 is TGTGCCAGCGCAGGGACAGGGACCTACGAGCAGTACTTC. This chain connects TRBV25-1 to TRBJ2-7; TRBD1 agrees at 9 bases. The CDR3 runs 13 residues. Germline V gene sequence: CDR1 MGHDK, CDR2 SYGVNS. V lost 8 bases, J lost 2 bases, and 4 bases stayed unmatched.

In its sample, this clone was seen once. The genes are TRBV7-8 and TRBJ2-7; the D is unclear. Looked up from germline, CDR1 is SGHVS and CDR2 is FQNEAQ. Deletions cut 1 base from V and 3 bases from J, with 16 bases between. The CDR3 has 16 amino acids. The CDR3 region has the DNA TGTGCCAGCAGCTTAGGTCTAGGGTTTCCAGTCTACGAGCAGTACTTC. Amino acids: CASSLGLGFPVYEQYF.

V is TRBV5-1 and J is TRBJ2-5; TRBD1 matches 11 bases. The germline gives CDR1 SGHRS, CDR2 YFSETQ. This CDR3 contains 15 residues. V shed 4 bases and J 1 base; nucleotides not matched to a gene: 3. CDR3 protein: CASSGGTGGQETQYF. In nucleotides, the CDR3 is TGCGCCAGCAGCGGCGGGACAGGGGGCCAAGAGACCCAGTACTTC.

Remarks on this clone: Other DNA sequences from this sample encode an identical CDR3 as well. V is TRBV27 and J is TRBJ2-5; D is unresolved. Germline-derived CDR1 and CDR2 are MNHEY and SMNVEV (reference sequence). The germline V and J ends were trimmed by 2 bases and 5 bases, with 9 bases remaining between them. The CDR3 contains 13 residues. CDR3 protein: CASSLGLWETQYF. The CDR3 DNA reads as TGTGCCAGCAGTTTAGGTCTTTGGGAGACCCAGTACTTC.